These T cell receptor beta chains were read from a single sample in a study of blood T cell repertoires in COVID-19. Profiling relied on immunoSEQ multiplex PCR, and the TCRdb table lists in-frame clones only, not all of them. This sample carries about 170,000 clones, around 92% of them seen once, and the ten largest clones take approximately 4.8%. Sequencing used peripheral blood. These receptors all come from a man aged 25 to 40 with COVID-19, enrolled during active disease. CDR3s include the opening cysteine and the closing phenylalanine or tryptophan.

J | length | V | CDR3
TRBJ2-2 | 16 | TRBV7-3 | CASSLNGQGNTGELFF
TRBJ1-2 | 14 | TRBV18 | CASSPRGTDYGYTF
TRBJ2-2 | 13 | TRBV7-3 | CASSPANTGELFF
TRBJ1-3 | 16 | TRBV4-2 | CASSQALAASGNTIYF
TRBJ2-5 | 14 | TRBV27 | CASSSRDIQETQYF
TRBJ1-1 | 14 | TRBV4-3 | CASSQRDRGPEAFF
TRBJ1-1 | 13 | TRBV3-1/TRBV3-2 | CASSLQDNTEAFF
TRBJ2-3 | 14 | TRBV29-1 | CSVGGTSLPDTQYF
TRBJ1-2 | 13 | TRBV5-4 | CASTVGGNYGYTF
TRBJ1-5 | 16 | TRBV10-1 | CASSESMGPGNQPQHF
TRBJ2-7 | 16 | TRBV19 | CASKKGRGTETYEQYF
TRBJ1-2 | 13 | TRBV5-1 | CASSFQGNYGYTF
TRBJ1-1 | 17 | TRBV28 | CASSFFGWGTGGTEAFF
TRBJ2-3 | 14 | TRBV29-1 | CSVEDYREGDTQYF
TRBJ2-7 | 15 | TRBV11-2 | CASSYVTSGSDEQYF
TRBJ2-3 | 16 | TRBV5-4 | CASSIGTPTGTDTQYF
TRBJ2-1 | 15 | TRBV7-2 | CASSLESGRANEQFF
TRBJ2-3 | 13 | TRBV12-3/TRBV12-4 | CASRDYIADTQYF
TRBJ2-2 | 18 | TRBV4-3 | CASSQVWVTGENTGELFF
TRBJ2-7 | 17 | TRBV6-1 | CASSEGYGTNFDYEQYF
TRBJ2-6 | 19 | TRBV18 | CASSPRTGGFLSGANVLTF
TRBJ1-1 | 13 | TRBV18 | CASSLQENTEAFF
TRBJ1-4 | 14 | TRBV3-1/TRBV3-2 | CASSHLSRNEKLFF
TRBJ2-2 | 16 | TRBV10-3 | CAMIGGREEWTGELFF
TRBJ1-4 | 16 | TRBV18 | CASSFRGSAANEKLFF
TRBJ2-1 | 15 | TRBV9 | CASSVAGGSYNEQFF
TRBJ2-1 | 14 | TRBV5-1 | CASSFTSGDNEQFF
TRBJ2-5 | 14 | TRBV14 | CASSRLAHQETQYF